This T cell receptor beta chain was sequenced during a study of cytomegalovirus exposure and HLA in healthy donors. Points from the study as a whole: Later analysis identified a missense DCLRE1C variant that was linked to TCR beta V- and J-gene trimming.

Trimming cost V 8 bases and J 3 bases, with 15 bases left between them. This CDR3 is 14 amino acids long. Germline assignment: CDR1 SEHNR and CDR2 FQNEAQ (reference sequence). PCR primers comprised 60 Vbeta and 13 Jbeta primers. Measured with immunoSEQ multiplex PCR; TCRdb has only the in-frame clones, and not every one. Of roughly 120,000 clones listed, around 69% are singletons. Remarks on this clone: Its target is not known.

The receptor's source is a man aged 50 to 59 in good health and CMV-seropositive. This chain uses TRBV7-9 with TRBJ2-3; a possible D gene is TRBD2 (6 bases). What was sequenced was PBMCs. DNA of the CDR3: TGTGCCAGCGCCCGGGGCGGGATGACAGATACGCAGTATTTT. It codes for CASARGGMTDTQYF. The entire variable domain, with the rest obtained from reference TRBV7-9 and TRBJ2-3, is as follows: DTGVSQNPRHKITKRGQNVTFRCDPISEHNRLYWYRQTLGQGPEFLTYFQNEAQLEKSRLLSDRFSAERPKGSFSTLEIQRTEQGDSAMYLCASARGGMTDTQYFGPGTRLTVL.